The next 25 T cell receptor beta chains were all read from a single sample in a study of cytomegalovirus exposure and HLA in healthy donors (dated by TCRdb to about 2017). The library was obtained by the immunoSEQ multiplex PCR assay. The multiplex PCR relied on a mix of 60 forward primers for TCR Vbeta segments and 13 reverse primers for TCR Jbeta segments. Held by TCRdb, this immuneACCESS table contains in-frame sequences only and omits some clones. Under half of the omission traces to an unresolved V gene where checked; the cause of the rest is unknown. The sample table contains about 200,000 clones; only one count was recorded for 70% to 85% of them. The top ten clonotypes cover 1.7% of the sample. The specimen sequenced was PBMCs. The receptors stem from a man aged 50 to 59 in good health and CMV-seronegative.

The chain recombines TRBV6-4 with TRBJ1-4, with D unresolved. The CDR3 sequence is 13 residues long. From germline, CDR1 is MRHNA and CDR2 SNTAGT. Trimming left V 5 bases short and J 5 bases short, with 9 bases between. DNA of the CDR3: TGTGCCAGCAGTCTAACAGAGAATGAAAAACTGTTTTTT. It encodes CASSLTENEKLFF.

The chain carries TRBV29-1 and TRBJ2-7; 9 bases are shared with TRBD2. The J segment lost 2 bases and the V segment lost 4 bases, leaving 3 bases of the junction unmatched. From germline, CDR1 is SQVTM and CDR2 ANQGSEA. This CDR3 is 13 amino acids long. CDR3 DNA: TGCAGCGTTGGACTAGCGGCTCCCTACGAGCAGTACTTC. This encodes CSVGLAAPYEQYF.

This rearrangement joins TRBV7-2 to TRBJ1-5; tentative D call: TRBD1 (5 bases). This CDR3 is 14 amino acids long. Germline V gene lookup returns CDR1 SGHTA and CDR2 FQGNSA. V dropped 4 bases and J dropped 5 bases, with 12 bases sitting between them. The DNA for the CDR3 is TGTGCCAGCAGCTCCCGGGCAGGGCATCAGCCCCAGCATTTT. The encoded protein is CASSSRAGHQPQHF. Variable domain in full (rest from reference TRBV7-2 and TRBJ1-5): GAGVSQSPSNKVTEKGKDVELRCDPISGHTALYWYRQSLGQGLEFLIYFQGNSAPDKSGLPSDRFSAERTGGSVSTLTIQRTQQEDSAVYLCASSSRAGHQPQHFGDGTRLSIL.

With regard to this clone: A junction end diverges from the germline sequence, so it may reflect a read error. The gene calls are TRBV11-2 and TRBJ2-7, with 7 bases fitting TRBD1. The CDR3 extends over 13 amino acids. Germline CDR1 SGHAT, CDR2 FQNNGV. In DNA form, the CDR3 reads TGTGCCGGCAGACAGGGATTGTACAACGAGCAGTACTTC. Translation: CAGRQGLYNEQYF.

This clone occurred once. The rearrangement links TRBV7-6 to TRBJ1-6; 8 bases are a match to TRBD1. Germline CDR1 is SGHVS and CDR2 is FNYEAQ. After removal of 5 bases from V and 7 bases from J, the junction contained 4 bases not matched to a gene. The CDR3 runs to 14 residues. The DNA of the CDR3 is TGTGCCAGCAGCATACAGGGGGACAATTCACCCCTCCACTTT. This sequence encodes CASSIQGDNSPLHF.

CDR3 protein: CASSSRDRGYEQYF. The CDR3 DNA is TGTGCCAGCAGCTCCCGGGACAGGGGCTACGAGCAGTACTTC. This chain links TRBV9 with TRBJ2-7, with 10 bases fitting TRBD1. CDR3 length equals 14 residues. Germline CDR1 reads SGDLS; CDR2 reads YYNGEE. V shed 4 bases and J 3 bases; nucleotides not matched to a gene: 4.

The chain joins TRBV28 to TRBJ2-7, with unresolved D. The CDR3 is 12 amino acids. Trimming removed 4 bases at V and 3 bases at J, with 7 bases between. The germline gives CDR1 MDHEN, CDR2 SYDVKM. CDR3 region: CASSSPGYEQYF. The CDR3 region has the DNA TGTGCCAGCAGTTCCCCAGGCTACGAGCAGTACTTC.

Points on this clone: Other DNA variants within this sample encode the same CDR3. The V and J genes are TRBV18 and TRBJ1-4; the D is unclear. Trimming removed 3 bases at V and 2 bases at J, with 7 bases between. Per the germline V gene, CDR1 is KGHSH and CDR2 is LQKENI. The CDR3 contains 14 residues. The CDR3 region has the DNA TGTGCCAGCTCACCGACTGGGACTAATGAAAAACTGTTTTTT. Translated, it gives CASSPTGTNEKLFF.

J is TRBJ2-1 and V is TRBV5-4, with 10 bases matching TRBD2. Germline-derived CDR1 and CDR2 are SGHNT and YYREEE (reference sequence). The CDR3 runs to 16 residues. Unmatched junction bases numbered 13, after V lost 5 bases and J lost 8 bases. The CDR3 region has the DNA TGTGCCAGCAGTGCCAAAAGCGGGAGGGCCGTGGATGAGCAGTTCTTC. It is translated as CASSAKSGRAVDEQFF. The entire variable domain, with the rest obtained from reference TRBV5-4 and TRBJ2-1, is as follows: ETGVTQSPTHLIKTRGQQVTLRCSSQSGHNTVSWYQQALGQGPQFIFQYYREEENGRGNFPPRFSGLQFPNYSSELNVNALELDDSALYLCASSAKSGRAVDEQFFGPGTRLTVL.

This chain links TRBV9 with TRBJ1-3, with 8 bases matching TRBD1. The junction had 5 bases not matched to a gene; V was cut back by 4 bases and J by 5 bases. The CDR3 runs 14 residues. Germline CDR1 reads SGDLS; CDR2 reads YYNGEE. The CDR3 loop is CASSLQGARNTIYF. As DNA, the CDR3 is TGTGCCAGCAGCCTTCAGGGGGCCCGAAACACCATATATTTT.

The chain joins TRBV11-2 to TRBJ2-1, with 11 bases aligning to TRBD1. This CDR3 is 16 amino acids long. V shed 1 base, J shed 7 bases, and the junction held 6 bases outside the gene matches. Germline V gene sequence: CDR1 SGHAT, CDR2 FQNNGV. In DNA form, the CDR3 reads TGTGCCAGCAGCTTAGCCCTGGACAGGGGGCGGAATGAGCAGTTCTTC. Protein sequence: CASSLALDRGRNEQFF.

This clone appeared a few times. This chain uses TRBV25-1 with TRBJ2-5, with D uncertain. Trimming stripped 5 bases from V and 5 bases from J, with 9 bases between. Germline CDR1 is MGHDK and CDR2 is SYGVNS. The CDR3 spans 12 residues. The CDR3 DNA follows: TGTGCCAGCAGTCTACCCGCGGAGACCCAGTACTTC. Its protein product is CASSLPAETQYF.

The V gene is TRBV6-1, the J gene TRBJ2-5, with D hard to call. This CDR3 is 13 amino acids long. CDR1 is MNHNS and CDR2 is SASEGT in the germline V gene. V dropped 4 bases and J dropped 1 base, with 7 bases sitting between them. Here the CDR3 reads CASSGYSQETQYF. The CDR3, as DNA: TGTGCCAGCAGTGGGTACAGCCAAGAGACCCAGTACTTC.

This rearrangement joins TRBV19 to TRBJ2-7, with D possibly matching TRBD1 (6 bases). V was cut by 5 bases and J by 0 bases, with 11 bases left in between. There are 14 residues in the CDR3. The germline gives CDR1 LNHDA, CDR2 SQIVND (reference sequence). The CDR3 DNA reads TGTGCCAGTAGTCGGACAGCACCCTCCTACGAGCAGTACTTC. Its protein product is CASSRTAPSYEQYF.

The CDR3 protein is CATSRDPQIYGYTF. DNA of the CDR3: TGTGCCACCAGCAGAGATCCACAGATCTATGGCTACACCTTC. The chain has TRBV15 and TRBJ1-2; no definite D call. Germline CDR1 is LNHNV and CDR2 is YYDKDF (reference sequence). The CDR3 runs to 14 residues. V was shortened by 0 bases and J by 4 bases, with 9 bases between the two germline ends.

The V gene is TRBV27, the J gene TRBJ1-1; D uncertain. V was cut by 3 bases and J by 1 base, with 9 bases left in between. Germline CDR1 is MNHEY and CDR2 is SMNVEV (reference sequence). The CDR3 totals 14 residues. This CDR3 reads CASSFRRSNTEAFF. The DNA for the CDR3 is TGTGCCAGCAGTTTTCGGCGGTCGAACACTGAAGCTTTCTTT.

V is TRBV4-2 and J is TRBJ2-2, with 7 bases aligning to TRBD2. The CDR3 has 17 amino acids. Germline CDR1 reads LGHNA; CDR2 reads YNFKEQ. V was pared by 4 bases and J by 6 bases, with 14 bases of the junction left unmatched. CDR3 in DNA: TGTGCCAGCAGCCCAAAGGCTAGCGGTCTGGTTGCCGGGGAGCTGTTTTTT. This translates into CASSPKASGLVAGELFF.

This clone is a singleton in its sample. The chain uses TRBV28 and TRBJ1-3; 9 nucleotides line up with TRBD1. V dropped 2 bases and J dropped 4; count of bases not matched to a gene: 6. Germline V CDR1 and CDR2: MDHEN, SYDVKM. The CDR3 covers 16 residues. The CDR3 protein is CASSLVQGARGNTIYF. The CDR3 DNA reads as TGTGCCAGCAGTTTAGTACAGGGGGCGAGAGGAAACACCATATATTTT.

The chain is built from TRBV21-1 and TRBJ1-3; the table names TRBD1, a call not compared with the DNA. TRBV21-1 is an annotated pseudogene. The CDR3 is 17 amino acids. In nucleotides, the CDR3 is TGTGCCAGCAGCAAAACCCGGGACAGATTCTCTGGAAACACCATATATTTT. This gives the protein CASSKTRDRFSGNTIYF.

This sequence joins TRBV15 and TRBJ1-4, with D maybe TRBD1 (6 bases). The germline CDR1 and CDR2 sequences are LNHNV and YYDKDF (reference sequence). Trimming removed 5 bases from V and 8 bases from J, with 15 bases in between. The CDR3 extends over 14 amino acids. The CDR3 region is CATSEMNREEKLFF. In nucleotides, the CDR3 is TGTGCCACCAGCGAGATGAACAGGGAGGAAAAACTGTTTTTT.

This clone was recorded a few times. CDR3 loop: CSVESGRGPYEQYF. CDR3 sequence (DNA): TGCAGCGTTGAATCCGGCCGAGGGCCCTACGAGCAGTACTTC. The chain uses TRBV29-1 and TRBJ2-7, with D perhaps TRBD2 (5 bases). With 2 bases removed from V and 2 bases from J, the gap between germline ends came to 13 bases. This CDR3 contains 14 residues. Germline V gene data show CDR1 as SQVTM and CDR2 as ANQGSEA.

The chain joins TRBV9 to TRBJ1-4; 10 nucleotides align to TRBD1. The V segment lost 3 bases and the J segment 7 bases; nucleotides outside the gene matches: 12. CDR1 and CDR2 from the germline V gene are SGDLS and YYNGEE. The CDR3 covers 17 residues. This chain's CDR3 is CASSASLRQGAGEKLFF. The DNA for the CDR3 is TGTGCCAGCAGCGCCTCATTACGACAGGGGGCAGGTGAAAAACTGTTTTTT.

This chain links TRBV5-1 with TRBJ1-2, with 8 bases fitting TRBD1. The V gene end was trimmed by 2 bases and the J gene end by 6 bases; junction bases not matched to a gene: 6. Germline values: CDR1 SGHRS, CDR2 YFSETQ. This CDR3 spans 14 amino acids. The CDR3 loop reads CASSFATGVDGYTF. Here the CDR3 DNA reads TGCGCCAGCAGCTTTGCGACAGGGGTCGATGGCTACACCTTC. Full variable domain (missing parts from reference TRBV5-1 and TRBJ1-2): KAGVTQTPRYLIKTRGQQVTLSCSPISGHRSVSWYQQTPGQGLQFLFEYFSETQRNKGNFPGRFSGRQFSNSRSEMNVSTLELGDSALYLCASSFATGVDGYTFGSGTRLTVV.

Only a few counts were recorded for this clone. The J gene is TRBJ2-1, the V gene TRBV6-6, with 12 bases fitting TRBD2. V shed 2 bases, J shed 7 bases, and the junction held 0 bases outside the gene matches. Germline V gene data show CDR1 as MNHNY and CDR2 as SVGAGI (reference sequence). The CDR3 spans 14 residues. The CDR3 protein is CASSYTSGRNEQFF. CDR3 nucleotides: TGTGCCAGCAGTTACACTAGCGGGAGGAATGAGCAGTTCTTC.

The chain is built from TRBV7-9 and TRBJ1-2; 8 positions match TRBD1. Germline V CDR1 and CDR2: SEHNR, FQNEAQ (reference sequence). The J segment lost 4 bases and the V segment lost 2 bases, leaving 6 bases of the junction unmatched. This CDR3 comprises 15 residues. CDR3 amino acids: CASSLTGTGLYGYTF. The CDR3, as DNA: TGTGCCAGCAGCTTAACCGGGACAGGACTCTATGGCTACACCTTC.